Listed below are T cell receptor beta chains from one sample, sequenced in a study of long-term antiretroviral therapy in people with HIV. Sequencing used immunoSEQ multiplex PCR; TCRdb keeps in-frame clones, though not all of them. This table holds about 20,000 clones, 90% found once. This specimen consisted of unsorted PBMCs, obtained approximately 4.2 years before starting antiretroviral therapy. These TCRs come from a woman aged 30 to 39 with HIV. The CDR3 runs from the conserved cysteine through the conserved F or W. A D gene is named only where the DNA matches it firmly. Clone size, where shown, is once, few, many, or a class for clones that have expanded.

DNA,CDR3,J,V,size,length,D
TGTGCCTGGAGTTACCGGGACAGGGATGTCAATGAGCAGTTCTTC,CAWSYRDRDVNEQFF,TRBJ2-1,TRBV30,few,15,TRBD1
TGCGCCAGCAGCTTGGCGGCCCGGGATGGCTACACCTTC,CASSLAARDGYTF,TRBJ1-2,TRBV5-1,few,13,.
TGTGCCAGCACCCGGGACAGGGGAAGATGGACTGAAGCTTTCTTT,CASTRDRGRWTEAFF,TRBJ1-1,TRBV19,.,15,TRBD1
TGCAGCGTTGAGGGACAGAGTGGAAACACCATATATTTT,CSVEGQSGNTIYF,TRBJ1-3,TRBV29-1,.,13,TRBD1
TGTGCCAGCACCTCGAGGGGACAGTCCTACAATGAGCAGTTCTTC,CASTSRGQSYNEQFF,TRBJ2-1,TRBV5-8,.,15,TRBD1
TGCGCCAGCAGCCAAGAGCAGCCTCCGGGCACCGGGGAGCTGTTTTTT,CASSQEQPPGTGELFF,TRBJ2-2,TRBV4-3,.,16,.
TGCGCCAGCAGACCAATGGCAACAGGGAGGAATTCACCCCTCCACTTT,CASRPMATGRNSPLHF,TRBJ1-6,TRBV4-1,.,16,.
TGTGCCAGCAGCTTAGGTGTGGGGGTCCATGGCTACACCTTC,CASSLGVGVHGYTF,TRBJ1-2,TRBV5-6,.,14,.
TGTGCCAGCAGTGAAGCAAGCACCCTCTCCCGGCTCAGCGGGGATGGCACAGATACGCAGTATTTT,CASSEASTLSRLSGDGTDTQYF,TRBJ2-3,TRBV6-1,.,22,TRBD2
TGCAGCGCCGGCGAAGGTGGCGAGCAGTACTTC,CSAGEGGEQYF,TRBJ2-7,TRBV29-1,.,11,.
TGTGCCAGCAGTTTGGCACCTTACACGAATGGCTACACCTTC,CASSLAPYTNGYTF,TRBJ1-2,TRBV27,.,14,.
TGTGCCAGCAGCTTAGGCAGGGACCCTAACTATGGCTACACCTTC,CASSLGRDPNYGYTF,TRBJ1-2,TRBV11-2,.,15,.
TGTGCCACCGGTTATTCCGAGCAGTACTTC,CATGYSEQYF,TRBJ2-7,TRBV6-5,once,10,.
TGTGCCTGGAGTGAAGGACAGGGAGCTAACTATGGCTACACCTTC,CAWSEGQGANYGYTF,TRBJ1-2,TRBV30,.,15,TRBD1
TGTGCCAGCAGTGAAAGGACAGGGGGTGACTCACCCCTCCACTTT,CASSERTGGDSPLHF,TRBJ1-6,TRBV2,.,15,TRBD1
TGTGCCAGCAGCTTAAATGGGGGGGGCGGGGAGACCCAGTACTTC,CASSLNGGGGETQYF,TRBJ2-5,TRBV7-2,.,15,.
TGCGCCAGCAGCTTGCAGGCGGAGAATGAAAAACTGTTTTTT,CASSLQAENEKLFF,TRBJ1-4,TRBV5-1,.,14,.
TGTGCCTGGAGTGTACTGAGGGGACAGCCCCTTTCAGCCAAAAACATTCAGTACTTC,CAWSVLRGQPLSAKNIQYF,TRBJ2-4,TRBV30,.,19,TRBD1
TGTGCCAGCAGCTCTGGGGGCGGGCCTGGAAACACCATATATTTT,CASSSGGGPGNTIYF,TRBJ1-3,TRBV7-2,.,15,.
TGTGCCAGCAGGGGGACAGTGGGTGATTCACCCCTCCACTTT,CASRGTVGDSPLHF,TRBJ1-6,TRBV2,few,14,TRBD1
TGTGCCAGCAGCTTGCCTGGTGGAGAGACCCAGTACTTC,CASSLPGGETQYF,TRBJ2-5,TRBV5-8,.,13,.
TGTGCCAGCAGCCCGGGGGCGGGTGACTACACCTTC,CASSPGAGDYTF,TRBJ1-2,TRBV5-4,.,12,.
TGCAGCGGTGTACGGGGTACCAAGCAGTACTTC,CSGVRGTKQYF,TRBJ2-7,TRBV29-1,.,11,.
TGCGCCAGCAGCCAAGAGGGGGGCGGGCCCCAGCATTTT,CASSQEGGGPQHF,TRBJ1-5,TRBV4-3,.,13,.
TGCGCCAGCAGCTTGGCCGAGCGGGGGATCCAAGAGACCCAGTACTTC,CASSLAERGIQETQYF,TRBJ2-5,TRBV5-1,.,16,TRBD2
TGTGCCAGCAGTGAAGGACGGCCATATGGCTACACCTTC,CASSEGRPYGYTF,TRBJ1-2,TRBV6-1,.,13,.
TGCAGTGCTGACAGTCACTATGGCTACACCTTC,CSADSHYGYTF,TRBJ1-2,TRBV20-1,.,11,.
TGTGCCAGCAGCCCCCTCGAGACAGGGCTGAACACTGAAGCTTTCTTT,CASSPLETGLNTEAFF,TRBJ1-1,TRBV7-9,.,16,TRBD1